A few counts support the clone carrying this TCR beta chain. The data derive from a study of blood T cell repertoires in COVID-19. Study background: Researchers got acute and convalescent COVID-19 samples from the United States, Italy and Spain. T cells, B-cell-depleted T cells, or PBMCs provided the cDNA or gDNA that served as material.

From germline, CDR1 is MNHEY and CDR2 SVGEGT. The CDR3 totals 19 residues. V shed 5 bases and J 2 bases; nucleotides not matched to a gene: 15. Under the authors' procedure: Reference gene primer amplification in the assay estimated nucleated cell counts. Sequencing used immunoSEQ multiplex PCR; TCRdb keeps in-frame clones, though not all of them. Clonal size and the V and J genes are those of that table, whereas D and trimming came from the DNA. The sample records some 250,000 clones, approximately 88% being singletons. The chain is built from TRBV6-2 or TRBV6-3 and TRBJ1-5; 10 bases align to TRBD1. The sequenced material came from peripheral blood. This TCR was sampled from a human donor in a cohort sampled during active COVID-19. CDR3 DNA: TGTGCCAGCAGTAAAAGGACCGGGACAGGGGAAGTGGGCAATCAGCCCCAGCATTTT. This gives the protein CASSKRTGTGEVGNQPQHF.